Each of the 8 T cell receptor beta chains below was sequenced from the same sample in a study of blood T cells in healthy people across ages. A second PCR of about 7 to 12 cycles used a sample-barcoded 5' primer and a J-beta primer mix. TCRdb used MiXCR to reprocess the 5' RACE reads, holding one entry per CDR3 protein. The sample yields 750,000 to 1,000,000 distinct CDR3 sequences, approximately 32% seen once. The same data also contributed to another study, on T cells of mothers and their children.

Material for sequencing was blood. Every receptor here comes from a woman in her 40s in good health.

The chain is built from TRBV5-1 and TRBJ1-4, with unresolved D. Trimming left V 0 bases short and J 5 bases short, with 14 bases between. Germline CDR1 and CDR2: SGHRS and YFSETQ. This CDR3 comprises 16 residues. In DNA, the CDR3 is TGCGCCAGCAGCTTGGTTATGAGGCAGAGAAATGAAAAACTGTTTTTT. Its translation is CASSLVMRQRNEKLFF. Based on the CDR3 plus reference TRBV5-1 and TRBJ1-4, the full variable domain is KAGVTQTPRYLIKTRGQQVTLSCSPISGHRSVSWYQQTPGQGLQFLFEYFSETQRNKGNFPGRFSGRQFSNSRSEMNVSTLELGDSALYLCASSLVMRQRNEKLFFGSGTQLSVL.

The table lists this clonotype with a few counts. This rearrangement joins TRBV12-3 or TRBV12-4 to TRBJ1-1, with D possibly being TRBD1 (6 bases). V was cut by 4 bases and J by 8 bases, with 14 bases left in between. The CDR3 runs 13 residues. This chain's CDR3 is CASSSLLRGEAFF. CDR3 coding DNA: TGTGCCAGCAGTTCCCTCCTAAGGGGGGAAGCTTTCTTT.

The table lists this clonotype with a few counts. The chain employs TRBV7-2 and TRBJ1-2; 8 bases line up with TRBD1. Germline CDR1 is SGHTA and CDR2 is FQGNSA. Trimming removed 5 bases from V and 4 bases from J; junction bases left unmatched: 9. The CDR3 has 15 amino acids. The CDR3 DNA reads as TGTGCCAGCAGCCCCATGACAGGGGTGCGCTATGGCTACACCTTC. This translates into CASSPMTGVRYGYTF.

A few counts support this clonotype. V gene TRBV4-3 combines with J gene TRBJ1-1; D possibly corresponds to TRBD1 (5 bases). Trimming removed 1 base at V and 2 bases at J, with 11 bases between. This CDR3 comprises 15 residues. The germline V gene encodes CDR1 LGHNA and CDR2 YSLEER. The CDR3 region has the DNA TGCGCCAGCAGCCAAGCGAGACAGATCAACACTGAAGCTTTCTTT. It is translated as CASSQARQINTEAFF.

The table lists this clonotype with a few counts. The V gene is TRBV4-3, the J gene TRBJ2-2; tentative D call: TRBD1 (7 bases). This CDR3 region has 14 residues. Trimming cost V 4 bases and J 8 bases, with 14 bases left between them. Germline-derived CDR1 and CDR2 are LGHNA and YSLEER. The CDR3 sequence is CASSRYPGGGELFF. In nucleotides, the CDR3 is TGCGCCAGCAGCCGGTACCCAGGGGGGGGGGAGCTGTTTTTT.

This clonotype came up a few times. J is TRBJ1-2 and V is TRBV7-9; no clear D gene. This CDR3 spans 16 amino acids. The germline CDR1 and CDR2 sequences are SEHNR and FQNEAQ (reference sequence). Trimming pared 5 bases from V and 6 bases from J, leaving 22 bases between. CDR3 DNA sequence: TGTGCCAGCAGCCCTGGAAACGGCCAGGAGGTCCATGGCTACACCTTC. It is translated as CASSPGNGQEVHGYTF.

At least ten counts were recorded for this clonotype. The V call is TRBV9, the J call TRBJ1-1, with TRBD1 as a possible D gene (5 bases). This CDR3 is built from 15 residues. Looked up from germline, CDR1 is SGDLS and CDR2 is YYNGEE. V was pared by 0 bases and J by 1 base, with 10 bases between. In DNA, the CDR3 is TGTGCCAGCAGCGTAGTAGGACAAGGGAACACTGAAGCTTTCTTT. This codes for CASSVVGQGNTEAFF.

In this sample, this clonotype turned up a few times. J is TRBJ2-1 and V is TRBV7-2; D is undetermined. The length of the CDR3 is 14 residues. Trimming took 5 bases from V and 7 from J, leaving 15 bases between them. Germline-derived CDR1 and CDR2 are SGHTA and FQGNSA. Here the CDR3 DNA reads TGTGCCAGCAGCCCCCGAGGTCTGTGGAATGAGCAGTTCTTC. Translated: CASSPRGLWNEQFF.